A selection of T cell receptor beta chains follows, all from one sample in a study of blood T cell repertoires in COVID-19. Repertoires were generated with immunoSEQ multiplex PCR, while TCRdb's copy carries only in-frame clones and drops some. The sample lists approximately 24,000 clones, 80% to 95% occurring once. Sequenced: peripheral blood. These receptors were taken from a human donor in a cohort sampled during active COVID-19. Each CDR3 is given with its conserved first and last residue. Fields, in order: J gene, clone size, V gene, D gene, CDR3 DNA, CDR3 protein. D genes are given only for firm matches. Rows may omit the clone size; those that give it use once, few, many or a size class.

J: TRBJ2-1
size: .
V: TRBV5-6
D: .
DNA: TGTGCCAGCAGCTTCTCCCTTGATGAGCAGTTCTTC
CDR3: CASSFSLDEQFF

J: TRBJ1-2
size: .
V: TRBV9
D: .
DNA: TGTGCCAGCAGAATCCGGGACACGTCCCCGAACTATGGCTACACCTTC
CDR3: CASRIRDTSPNYGYTF

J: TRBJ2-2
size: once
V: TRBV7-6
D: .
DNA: TGTGCCAGCAGCTTAGTTCCCCCGACAGCGAACACCGGGGAGCTGTTTTTT
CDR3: CASSLVPPTANTGELFF

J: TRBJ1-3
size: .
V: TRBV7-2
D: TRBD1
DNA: TGTGCCAGCAGCCTAGGGACAGGGGTTGGAAACACCATATATTTT
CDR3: CASSLGTGVGNTIYF

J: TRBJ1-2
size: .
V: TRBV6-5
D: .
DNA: TGTGCCAGCAAGGACACAGAGGAGGGCTACACCTTC
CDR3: CASKDTEEGYTF

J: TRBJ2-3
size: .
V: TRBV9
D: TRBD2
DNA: TGTGCCAGCAGCGATAGCGGGGGGGCGGGCACAGATACGCAGTATTTT
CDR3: CASSDSGGAGTDTQYF

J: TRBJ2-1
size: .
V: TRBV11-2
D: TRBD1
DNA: TGTGCCAGCAGCTTAGAGGTGACAGGGGGCTATGAGCAGTTCTTC
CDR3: CASSLEVTGGYEQFF

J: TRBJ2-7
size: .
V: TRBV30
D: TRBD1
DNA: TGTGCCTGGGACAGGGGACCGTACGAGCAGTACTTC
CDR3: CAWDRGPYEQYF

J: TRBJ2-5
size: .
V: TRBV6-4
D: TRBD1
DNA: TGTGGAAAAAGGGACAGGCAAGAGACCCAGTACTTC
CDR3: CGKRDRQETQYF

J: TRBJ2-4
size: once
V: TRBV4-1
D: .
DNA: TGCGCCAGCAGCCAAGGTCTATTAGCCAAAAACATTCAGTACTTC
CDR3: CASSQGLLAKNIQYF

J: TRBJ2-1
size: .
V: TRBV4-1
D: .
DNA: TGCGCCAGCAGCCAAGACCCTAGGACATTCAGCTCCTACAATGAGCAGTTCTTC
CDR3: CASSQDPRTFSSYNEQFF

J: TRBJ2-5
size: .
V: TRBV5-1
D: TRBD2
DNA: TGCGCCAGCAGCCCCCTAGCGGGAGGCGACAAAGAGACCCAGTACTTC
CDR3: CASSPLAGGDKETQYF

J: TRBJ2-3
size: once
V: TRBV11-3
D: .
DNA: TGTGCCAGCAGCCGTAGAATCGGAGATACGCAGTATTTT
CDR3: CASSRRIGDTQYF

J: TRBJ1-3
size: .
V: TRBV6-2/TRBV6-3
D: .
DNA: TGTGCCAGCAGTTACGGCGAGGCTGGAAACACCATATATTTT
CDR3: CASSYGEAGNTIYF

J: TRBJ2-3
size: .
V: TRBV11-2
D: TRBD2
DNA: TGTGCCAGCAGCACTAACCCCTCCACTCTAGCGGGCACAGATACGCAGTATTTT
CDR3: CASSTNPSTLAGTDTQYF

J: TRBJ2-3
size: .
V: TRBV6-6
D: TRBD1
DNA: TGTGCCAGCAGCTTCGGGACAGGGGCAGATACGCAGTATTTT
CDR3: CASSFGTGADTQYF